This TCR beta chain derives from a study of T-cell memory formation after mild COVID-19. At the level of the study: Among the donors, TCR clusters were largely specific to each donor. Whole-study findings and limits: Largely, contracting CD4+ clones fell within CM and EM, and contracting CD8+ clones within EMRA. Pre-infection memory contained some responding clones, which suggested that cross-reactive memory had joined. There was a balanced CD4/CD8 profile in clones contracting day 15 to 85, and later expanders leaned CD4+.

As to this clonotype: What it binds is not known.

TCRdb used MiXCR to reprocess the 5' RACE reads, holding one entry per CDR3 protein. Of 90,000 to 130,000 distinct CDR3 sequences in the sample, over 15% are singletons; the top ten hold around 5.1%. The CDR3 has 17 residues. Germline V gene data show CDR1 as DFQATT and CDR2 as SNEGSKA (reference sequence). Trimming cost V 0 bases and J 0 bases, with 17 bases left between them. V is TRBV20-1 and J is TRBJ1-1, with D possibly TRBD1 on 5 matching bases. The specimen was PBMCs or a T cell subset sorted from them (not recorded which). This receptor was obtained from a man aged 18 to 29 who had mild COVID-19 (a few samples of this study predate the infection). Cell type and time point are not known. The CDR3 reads CSARDRRAGTMNTEAFF. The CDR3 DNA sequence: TGCAGTGCTAGAGATCGTCGAGCTGGGACCATGAACACTGAAGCTTTCTTT.